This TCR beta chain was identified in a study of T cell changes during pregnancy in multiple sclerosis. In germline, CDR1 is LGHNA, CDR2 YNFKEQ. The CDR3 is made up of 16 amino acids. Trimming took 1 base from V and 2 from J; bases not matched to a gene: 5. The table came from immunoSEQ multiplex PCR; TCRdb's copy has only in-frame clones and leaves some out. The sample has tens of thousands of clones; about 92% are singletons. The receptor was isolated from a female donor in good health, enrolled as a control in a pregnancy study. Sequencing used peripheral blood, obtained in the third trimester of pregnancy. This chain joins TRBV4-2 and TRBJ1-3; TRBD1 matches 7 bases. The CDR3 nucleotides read TGTGCCAGCAGCCAAGTAGGCCAGGGGGCTGGAAACACCATATATTTT. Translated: CASSQVGQGAGNTIYF.